The following is a TCR beta chain sequence with its context. Antigen: not known. Germline lookup yields CDR1 SGHRS and CDR2 YFSETQ. The CDR3 runs 18 residues. Losses at the gene ends were 2 bases for V and 4 bases for J; bases not matched to a gene: 10. This specimen belongs to a study of graft-versus-host responses after intestinal transplantation. Overall study context: Recipients got multivisceral, liver-intestinal, or isolated intestinal transplants. Tacrolimus plus steroids were given to all recipients for approximately three years, preceded by anti-thymocyte globulin induction. Study-wide findings and caveats: GvH clones surfaced in recipient marrow, some emerging earlier in ileum or blood. Among circulating GvH clones, peak levels were associated with early post-transplant declines in HvG clones.

TCRdb keeps only in-frame clones here, not all; method: immunoSEQ multiplex PCR. The sample lists 85,000 to 90,000 clones, roughly 90% occurring once. The starting material was unstimulated CD4+ T cells sorted from spleen or lymph node cells, obtained before intestinal transplant. The rearrangement uses TRBV5-1 and TRBJ2-3, with 13 bases lining up with TRBD2. This clonotype was sampled from a human donor who received an intestinal transplant. The CDR3 coding sequence is TGCGCCAGCAGCTTTGGGACTAGCGGGGAGGTCCCATCAGATACGCAGTATTTT. Translation gives CASSFGTSGEVPSDTQYF.